The clone carrying this T cell receptor beta chain appeared a single time. The sample originates from a study of blood T cell repertoires in COVID-19. Study-level background: There were acute and convalescent COVID-19 samples, and they came from the United States, Italy and Spain. Sample material is recorded as cDNA or gDNA derived from T cells, B-cell-depleted T cells, or PBMCs.

A Seattle source enrolled patients during active infection and followed them longitudinally. In the original workflow: Reference gene primers were amplified, and this amplification served to estimate nucleated cell counts. Generated by immunoSEQ multiplex PCR, the TCRdb table keeps only in-frame clones and is missing some. V, J and clone size derive from that table, while D and trimming were established from the DNA sequence. The sample holds about 240,000 clones, approximately 90% seen once. This clonotype originated in a woman in her fifties or sixties with COVID-19, enrolled during active disease. Sequencing was done on a sample of peripheral blood.

The CDR3 sequence is CASSSRGQLNTEAFF. In DNA, the CDR3 is TGTGCCAGCAGCTCACGCGGGCAGTTGAACACTGAAGCTTTCTTT. The chain uses TRBV7-8 and TRBJ1-1; no clear D gene. V lost 4 bases, J lost 0 bases, and 12 bases lay in between. The germline gives CDR1 SGHVS, CDR2 FQNEAQ. The CDR3 runs 15 residues.